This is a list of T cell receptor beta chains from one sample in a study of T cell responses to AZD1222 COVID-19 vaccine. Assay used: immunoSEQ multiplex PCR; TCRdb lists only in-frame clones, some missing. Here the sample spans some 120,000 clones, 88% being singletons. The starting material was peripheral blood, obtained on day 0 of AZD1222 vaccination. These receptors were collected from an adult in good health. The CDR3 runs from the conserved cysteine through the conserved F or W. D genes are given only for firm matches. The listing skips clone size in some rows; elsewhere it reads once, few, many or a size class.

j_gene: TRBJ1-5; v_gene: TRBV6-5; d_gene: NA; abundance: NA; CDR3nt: TGTGCCAGCAGGCTGGGCCGGGGGCAGGGACAGCCCCAGCATTTT; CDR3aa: CASRLGRGQGQPQHF
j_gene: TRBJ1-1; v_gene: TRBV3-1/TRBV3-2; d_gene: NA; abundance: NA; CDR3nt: TGTGCCAGCAGCCAAGAGGACCGCACCCCTCAAGCTTTCTTT; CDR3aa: CASSQEDRTPQAFF
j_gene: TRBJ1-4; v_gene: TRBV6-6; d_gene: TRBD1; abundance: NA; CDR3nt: TGTGCCAGCAGTCCATGGGGGACAGCCGCAACTAATGAAAAACTGTTTTTT; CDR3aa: CASSPWGTAATNEKLFF
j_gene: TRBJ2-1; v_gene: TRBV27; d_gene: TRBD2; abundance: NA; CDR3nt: TGTGCCAGCAGTTTATTTCCGGGGGGAAATGAGCAGTTCTTC; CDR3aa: CASSLFPGGNEQFF
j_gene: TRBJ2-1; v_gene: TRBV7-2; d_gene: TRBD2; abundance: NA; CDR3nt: TGTGCCAGCACCCCGGGGGGTGGACGGCACTACAATGAGCAGTTCTTC; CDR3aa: CASTPGGGRHYNEQFF
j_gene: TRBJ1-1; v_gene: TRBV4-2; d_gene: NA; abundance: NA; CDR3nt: TGTGCCAGCAGCCCCAAGCAGAACACTGAAGCTTTCTTT; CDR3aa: CASSPKQNTEAFF
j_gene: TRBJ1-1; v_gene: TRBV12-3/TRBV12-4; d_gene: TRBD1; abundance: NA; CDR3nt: TGTGCCAGCGGACAGGTGAACACTGAAGCTTTCTTT; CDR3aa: CASGQVNTEAFF
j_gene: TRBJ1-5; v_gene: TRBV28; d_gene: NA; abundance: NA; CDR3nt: TGTGCCAGCACCACTTATTTGGGGGTGGTTAATCAGCCCCAGCATTTT; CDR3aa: CASTTYLGVVNQPQHF
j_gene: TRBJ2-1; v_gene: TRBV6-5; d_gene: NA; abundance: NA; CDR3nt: TGTGCCAGCAGTTACTCGACAGCCCTCAATGAGCAGTTCTTC; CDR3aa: CASSYSTALNEQFF
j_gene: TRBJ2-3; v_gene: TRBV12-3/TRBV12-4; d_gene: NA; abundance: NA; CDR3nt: TGTGCCAGCAGTTTAATGGACGATACGCAGTATTTT; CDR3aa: CASSLMDDTQYF
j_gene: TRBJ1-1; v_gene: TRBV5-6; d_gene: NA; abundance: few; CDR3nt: TGTGCCAGCAGCGGCGATGGATGGGGAACTGAAGCTTTCTTT; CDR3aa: CASSGDGWGTEAFF
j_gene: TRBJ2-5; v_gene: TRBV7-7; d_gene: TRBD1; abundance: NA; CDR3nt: TGTGCCAGCAGCCTGGGACAGTTTCAAGAGACCCAGTACTTC; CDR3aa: CASSLGQFQETQYF
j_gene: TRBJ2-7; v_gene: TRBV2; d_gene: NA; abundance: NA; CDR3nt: TGTGCCAGCACCCAGACAGCCTCCTACGAGCAGTACTTC; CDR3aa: CASTQTASYEQYF
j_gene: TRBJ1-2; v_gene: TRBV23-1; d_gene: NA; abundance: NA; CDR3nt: TGCGCCAGCAGTCAATATTACAGGGTAAAAGGCTACACCTTC; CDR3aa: CASSQYYRVKGYTF
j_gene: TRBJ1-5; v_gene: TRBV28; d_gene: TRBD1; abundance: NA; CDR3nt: TGTGCCAGCAGTTTTGACAGGGGTTACGGCAATCAGCCCCAGCATTTT; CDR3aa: CASSFDRGYGNQPQHF
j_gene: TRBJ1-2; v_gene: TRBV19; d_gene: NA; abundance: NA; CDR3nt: TGTGCCAGTAGTCCCGGGGTAAGTAACTATGGCTACACCTTC; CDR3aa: CASSPGVSNYGYTF
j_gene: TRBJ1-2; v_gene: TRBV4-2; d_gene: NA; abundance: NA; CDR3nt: TGTGCCAGCAGCCAAGATCGCACAGCTAACTATGGCTACACCTTC; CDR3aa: CASSQDRTANYGYTF
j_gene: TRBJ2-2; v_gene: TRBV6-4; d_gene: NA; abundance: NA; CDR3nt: TGTGCCAGCAGTGGGGGGACCCCGGCGGGCACCGGGGAGCTGTTTTTT; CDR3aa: CASSGGTPAGTGELFF
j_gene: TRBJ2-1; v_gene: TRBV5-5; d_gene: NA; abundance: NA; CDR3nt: TGTGCCAGCAGCTTGGAGGGGAGCTCCTACAATGAGCAGTTCTTC; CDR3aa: CASSLEGSSYNEQFF
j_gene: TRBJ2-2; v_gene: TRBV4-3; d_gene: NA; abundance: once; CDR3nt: TGCGCCAGCAGCCAGGTCGGACAGCATAGAGCGAACACCGGGGAGCTGTTTTTT; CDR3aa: CASSQVGQHRANTGELFF
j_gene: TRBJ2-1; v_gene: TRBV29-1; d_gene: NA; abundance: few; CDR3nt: TGCAGCGCTGGGGGACATTGGGGTAGAGGGGTCAATGAGCAGTTCTTC; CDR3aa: CSAGGHWGRGVNEQFF
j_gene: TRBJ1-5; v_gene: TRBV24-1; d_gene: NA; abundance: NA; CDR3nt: TGTGCCACCAGTGATCCGGGACCCGGTCAGCCCCAGCATTTT; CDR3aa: CATSDPGPGQPQHF
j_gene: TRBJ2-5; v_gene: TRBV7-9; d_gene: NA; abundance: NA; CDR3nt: TGTGCCAGCAGCTTAATGCAGGGCCAAGAGACCCAGTACTTC; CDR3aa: CASSLMQGQETQYF
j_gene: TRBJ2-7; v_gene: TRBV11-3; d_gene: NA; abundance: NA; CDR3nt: TGTGCCAGCAGCTTAGATCGGGCAGGGTCAAGGGAGCAGTACTTC; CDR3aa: CASSLDRAGSREQYF
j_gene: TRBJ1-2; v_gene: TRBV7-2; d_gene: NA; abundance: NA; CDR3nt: TGTGCCAGCAGCTGGGGGGGGCAGGGTATTGGCTACACCTTC; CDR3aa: CASSWGGQGIGYTF
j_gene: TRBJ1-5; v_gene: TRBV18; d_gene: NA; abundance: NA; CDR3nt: TGTGCCAGCTCACCACAGGAGGGACAAGAGGAGCCCCAGCATTTT; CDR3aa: CASSPQEGQEEPQHF
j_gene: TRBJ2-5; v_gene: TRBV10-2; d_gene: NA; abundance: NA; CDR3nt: TGCGCCACCGGGACCTTGGGATTGGAGACCCAGTACTTC; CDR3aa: CATGTLGLETQYF
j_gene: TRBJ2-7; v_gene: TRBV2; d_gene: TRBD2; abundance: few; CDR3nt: TGTGCCAGCAGTGAAGGGGGGGGAGGCGGAGGTGAGCAGTACTTC; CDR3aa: CASSEGGGGGGEQYF
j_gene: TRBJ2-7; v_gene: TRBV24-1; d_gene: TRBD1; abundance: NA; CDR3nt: TGTGCCACCAGTGATTCCGGGACAGGGGGCTACGAGCAGTACTTC; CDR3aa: CATSDSGTGGYEQYF
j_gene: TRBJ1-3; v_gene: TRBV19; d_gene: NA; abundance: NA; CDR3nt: TGTGCCAGTACTCAAGTGAACAGGCCCTCTGGAAACACCATATATTTT; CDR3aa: CASTQVNRPSGNTIYF
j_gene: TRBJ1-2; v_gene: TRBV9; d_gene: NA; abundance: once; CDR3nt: TGTGCCAGCAGTGGAAGTGGGGGTACCGCCGGCTACACCTTC; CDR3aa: CASSGSGGTAGYTF
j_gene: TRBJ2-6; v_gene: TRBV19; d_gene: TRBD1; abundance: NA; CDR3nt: TGTGCCAGTAGCCCACACCTCGTGACAGGGTTTTCCTCTGGGGCCAACGTCCTGACTTTC; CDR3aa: CASSPHLVTGFSSGANVLTF
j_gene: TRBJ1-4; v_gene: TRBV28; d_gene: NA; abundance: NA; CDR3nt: TGTGCCAGCAGTCCAGGGAGAAATTACGCAACTAATGAAAAACTGTTTTTT; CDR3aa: CASSPGRNYATNEKLFF
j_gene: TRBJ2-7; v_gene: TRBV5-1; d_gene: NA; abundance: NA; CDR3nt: TGCGCCAGCAGCCTGACAGGCCCCTACGAGCAGTACTTC; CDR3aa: CASSLTGPYEQYF
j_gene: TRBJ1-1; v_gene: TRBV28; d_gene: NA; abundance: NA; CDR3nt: TGTGCCAGCGCGGGGGGGCAGAGGAACACTGAAGCTTTCTTT; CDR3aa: CASAGGQRNTEAFF
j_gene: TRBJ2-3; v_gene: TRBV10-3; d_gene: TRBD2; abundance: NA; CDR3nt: TGTGCCATCAGTGGGGAGGGCGTCACAGATACGCAGTATTTT; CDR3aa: CAISGEGVTDTQYF
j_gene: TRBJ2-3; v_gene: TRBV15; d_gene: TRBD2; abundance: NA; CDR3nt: TGTGCCACCAGCGTGGCGGGAGGGGGGGTAGATACGCAGTATTTT; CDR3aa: CATSVAGGGVDTQYF
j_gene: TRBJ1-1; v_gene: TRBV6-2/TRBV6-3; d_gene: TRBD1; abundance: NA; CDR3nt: TGTGCCAGCAGTTACCCGCCGGACAGGGGTAGGACTGAAGCTTTCTTT; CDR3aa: CASSYPPDRGRTEAFF
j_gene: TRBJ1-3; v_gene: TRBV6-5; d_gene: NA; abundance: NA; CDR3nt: TGTGCCAGCAGTTACGCCGGGGGTTCTGGAAACACCATATATTTT; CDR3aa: CASSYAGGSGNTIYF
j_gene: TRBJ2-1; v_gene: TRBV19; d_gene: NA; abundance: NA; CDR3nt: TGTGCCAGTAGTGCCCCTCGGGGGAGCTCCTACAATGAGCAGTTCTTC; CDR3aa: CASSAPRGSSYNEQFF
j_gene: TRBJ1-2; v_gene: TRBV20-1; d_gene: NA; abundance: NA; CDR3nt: TGCAGTGCGCGGGCTAACTATGGCTACACCTTC; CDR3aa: CSARANYGYTF